This is a list of T cell receptor beta chains from one sample in a study of blood T cell repertoires in COVID-19. TCRdb's table, derived via immunoSEQ multiplex PCR, lists solely in-frame clones and lacks some. Of 200,000 to 300,000 clones in the sample, less than 90% are singletons; the top ten hold less than 5%. The sequencing input was peripheral blood. The receptor source for this set is a man in his 60s with acute or convalescent COVID-19. Each CDR3 is given with its conserved first and last residue. A D gene is named only where the DNA matches it firmly. Size is omitted from some rows. Given values are once, few, many or a class for expanded clones.

clone_size: .
v_call: TRBV6-1
j_call: TRBJ2-1
d_call: TRBD2
cdr3_nt: TGTGCCAGCAGTGAAATAATACTAGCGCCGGCCAATGAGCAGTTCTTC
cdr3_aa: CASSEIILAPANEQFF

clone_size: once
v_call: TRBV2
j_call: TRBJ2-7
d_call: .
cdr3_nt: TGTGCCAGCAGTGATTTTGCGGGGGCTAGCTACGAGCAGTACTTC
cdr3_aa: CASSDFAGASYEQYF

clone_size: .
v_call: TRBV7-9
j_call: TRBJ2-3
d_call: TRBD2
cdr3_nt: TGTGCCAGCAGCGCAAGCGGGAGAAGAGCAGATACGCAGTATTTT
cdr3_aa: CASSASGRRADTQYF

clone_size: .
v_call: TRBV3-1/TRBV3-2
j_call: TRBJ2-3
d_call: .
cdr3_nt: TGTGCCAGCAGCCAAGGTAGAACAGATACGCAGTATTTT
cdr3_aa: CASSQGRTDTQYF

clone_size: .
v_call: TRBV12-3/TRBV12-4
j_call: TRBJ2-1
d_call: .
cdr3_nt: TGTGCCAGCAGGTCGTCCCTGAATGAGCAGTTCTTC
cdr3_aa: CASRSSLNEQFF

clone_size: .
v_call: TRBV7-7
j_call: TRBJ2-5
d_call: TRBD1
cdr3_nt: TGTGCTAGCAGCTTCGGGACAGGGAGTGGCGAGACCCAGTACTTC
cdr3_aa: CASSFGTGSGETQYF

clone_size: .
v_call: TRBV7-8
j_call: TRBJ2-5
d_call: .
cdr3_nt: TGTGCCAGCAGCCGCGCCCAGAGTATGACGTTCGGGGAGACCCAGTACTTC
cdr3_aa: CASSRAQSMTFGETQYF

clone_size: .
v_call: TRBV18
j_call: TRBJ1-2
d_call: .
cdr3_nt: TGTGCCAGCTCACCCCTGAGCCAGGGTGATGGCTACACCTTC
cdr3_aa: CASSPLSQGDGYTF

clone_size: few
v_call: TRBV5-8
j_call: TRBJ2-1
d_call: .
cdr3_nt: TGTGCCAGCTTTCGGAGAGTGCAGTTCTTC
cdr3_aa: CASFRRVQFF

clone_size: .
v_call: TRBV2
j_call: TRBJ1-1
d_call: .
cdr3_nt: TGTGCCAGCAGTCCAGGCCGGGAGAGGGACACTGAAGCTTTCTTT
cdr3_aa: CASSPGRERDTEAFF

clone_size: .
v_call: TRBV9
j_call: TRBJ2-1
d_call: TRBD2
cdr3_nt: TGTGCCAGCAGCGACCTAGCGGGGGTCTACAATGAGCAGTTCTTC
cdr3_aa: CASSDLAGVYNEQFF

clone_size: few
v_call: TRBV6-5
j_call: TRBJ2-7
d_call: TRBD1
cdr3_nt: TGTGCCAGCCTGAAGGGGACAGACGTAGGGGAGCAGTACTTC
cdr3_aa: CASLKGTDVGEQYF

clone_size: .
v_call: TRBV5-3
j_call: TRBJ2-4
d_call: TRBD1
cdr3_nt: TGTGCCAGTGTACAGGACAGGGCGATTTTC
cdr3_aa: CASVQDRAIF

clone_size: once
v_call: TRBV11-3
j_call: TRBJ2-1
d_call: .
cdr3_nt: TGTGCCAGCAGTCAAAAGCGCGGGTCCTGGGCTAATGAGCAGTTCTTC
cdr3_aa: CASSQKRGSWANEQFF

clone_size: .
v_call: TRBV7-9
j_call: TRBJ2-1
d_call: .
cdr3_nt: TGTGCCAGCAGCTTAGGCTGGGGGGGCCACAATGAGCAGTTCTTC
cdr3_aa: CASSLGWGGHNEQFF

clone_size: .
v_call: TRBV28
j_call: TRBJ2-3
d_call: TRBD2
cdr3_nt: TGTGCCAGCAGTTTAGCGGGAGGGCGGGGAGATACGCAGTATTTT
cdr3_aa: CASSLAGGRGDTQYF

clone_size: .
v_call: TRBV7-9
j_call: TRBJ1-6
d_call: .
cdr3_nt: TGTGCCAGCAGCTTACAGAATAATTCACCCCTCCACTTT
cdr3_aa: CASSLQNNSPLHF

clone_size: once
v_call: TRBV7-2
j_call: TRBJ2-1
d_call: .
cdr3_nt: TGTGCCAGCAGCTTAGTCGTGGGGAGCCGGCGGGAATACAATGAGCAGTTCTTC
cdr3_aa: CASSLVVGSRREYNEQFF

clone_size: .
v_call: TRBV27
j_call: TRBJ2-1
d_call: TRBD1
cdr3_nt: TGTGCCAGCAGTCCGGACAGGGGGCCAATAAATGAGCAGTTCTTC
cdr3_aa: CASSPDRGPINEQFF

clone_size: .
v_call: TRBV9
j_call: TRBJ2-2
d_call: TRBD2
cdr3_nt: TGTGCCAGCAGCCCCCAGGGAGGGTATCCCGGGGAGCTGTTTTTT
cdr3_aa: CASSPQGGYPGELFF

clone_size: .
v_call: TRBV19
j_call: TRBJ1-2
d_call: TRBD1
cdr3_nt: TGTGCCAGTAGTACCTCTGGGACAGGGGGCCTGTTGGGCTACACCTTC
cdr3_aa: CASSTSGTGGLLGYTF

clone_size: .
v_call: TRBV19
j_call: TRBJ2-7
d_call: TRBD1
cdr3_nt: TGTGCCAGTAGTATCCGGGACAGGAGGTACGAGCAGTACTTC
cdr3_aa: CASSIRDRRYEQYF

clone_size: .
v_call: TRBV19
j_call: TRBJ2-4
d_call: .
cdr3_nt: TGTGCCAGTAGTATAGAGGGCAGGGTATCGTTTCAGTACTTC
cdr3_aa: CASSIEGRVSFQYF

clone_size: .
v_call: TRBV4-3
j_call: TRBJ2-1
d_call: TRBD1
cdr3_nt: TGCGCCAGCAGCCAAGATGTGACAGGGGGAGTGTACAATGAGCAGTTCTTC
cdr3_aa: CASSQDVTGGVYNEQFF

clone_size: .
v_call: TRBV5-4
j_call: TRBJ1-6
d_call: TRBD1
cdr3_nt: TGTGCCAGCAGCCTGAGACAGGGGCCCAATTCACCCCTCCACTTT
cdr3_aa: CASSLRQGPNSPLHF

clone_size: .
v_call: TRBV2
j_call: TRBJ1-1
d_call: TRBD1
cdr3_nt: TGTGCCAGCAGCAGGGAACAGGGGGGCGCTGAAGCTTTCTTT
cdr3_aa: CASSREQGGAEAFF

clone_size: .
v_call: TRBV2
j_call: TRBJ2-1
d_call: .
cdr3_nt: TGTGCCAGCAGTGAAAGTTGGGCGAGTGTGCAGTTCTTC
cdr3_aa: CASSESWASVQFF

clone_size: .
v_call: TRBV5-1
j_call: TRBJ2-1
d_call: .
cdr3_nt: TGCGCCAGCAGCTTGGATCGGAGCTCCTACAATGAGCAGTTCTTC
cdr3_aa: CASSLDRSSYNEQFF

clone_size: .
v_call: TRBV7-3
j_call: TRBJ1-3
d_call: .
cdr3_nt: TGTGCCAGCAGCCCGGGGGGGCCCACCATATATTTT
cdr3_aa: CASSPGGPTIYF

clone_size: .
v_call: TRBV5-4
j_call: TRBJ2-1
d_call: TRBD2
cdr3_nt: TGTGCCAGCACACCTAGCGGGGGAGTCTACTACAATGAGCAGTTCTTC
cdr3_aa: CASTPSGGVYYNEQFF

clone_size: .
v_call: TRBV11-2
j_call: TRBJ2-6
d_call: .
cdr3_nt: TGTGCCAGCAGCTTAGAGGGGTCCGGGGTGGCCGGGGCCAACGTCCTGACTTTC
cdr3_aa: CASSLEGSGVAGANVLTF

clone_size: .
v_call: TRBV7-8
j_call: TRBJ2-4
d_call: .
cdr3_nt: TGTGCCAGCAGCTCGTCCTTGGAGGCTAACATTCAGTACTTC
cdr3_aa: CASSSSLEANIQYF

clone_size: few
v_call: TRBV2
j_call: TRBJ2-6
d_call: .
cdr3_nt: TGTGCCAGCAGTGTCGACAGACTCTCTGGGGCCAACGTCCTGACTTTC
cdr3_aa: CASSVDRLSGANVLTF

clone_size: few
v_call: TRBV5-1
j_call: TRBJ1-6
d_call: TRBD1
cdr3_nt: TGCGCCAGCAGCTTGAGCGGACAGGGAAGATCACCCCTCCACTTT
cdr3_aa: CASSLSGQGRSPLHF

clone_size: few
v_call: TRBV9
j_call: TRBJ1-2
d_call: .
cdr3_nt: TGTGCCAGCAGCGTAGAAGCTACTAACTATGGCTACACCTTC
cdr3_aa: CASSVEATNYGYTF

clone_size: once
v_call: TRBV6-5
j_call: TRBJ2-5
d_call: TRBD2
cdr3_nt: TGTGCCACCCGACTAGCGGGACGTGGGACCCAGTACTTC
cdr3_aa: CATRLAGRGTQYF

clone_size: .
v_call: TRBV4-3
j_call: TRBJ2-2
d_call: .
cdr3_nt: TGCGCCAGCAGCCGAGGAGGGATGAACACCGGGGAGCTGTTTTTT
cdr3_aa: CASSRGGMNTGELFF

clone_size: .
v_call: TRBV3-1/TRBV3-2
j_call: TRBJ2-2
d_call: .
cdr3_nt: TGTGCCAGCAGCCAGGAGGGAGTCGGGGAGCTGTTTTTT
cdr3_aa: CASSQEGVGELFF

clone_size: .
v_call: TRBV28
j_call: TRBJ1-3
d_call: TRBD1
cdr3_nt: TGTGCCAGCAGTCCCCCTCCCGGACAGGGGTTTGAAAACACCATATATTTT
cdr3_aa: CASSPPPGQGFENTIYF

clone_size: .
v_call: TRBV7-6
j_call: TRBJ2-2
d_call: TRBD1
cdr3_nt: TGTGCCAGCAGCTTAGCCCGCGCCGGGACAGGGTCAAGGAGGGAGCTGTTTTTT
cdr3_aa: CASSLARAGTGSRRELFF

clone_size: .
v_call: TRBV10-1
j_call: TRBJ2-3
d_call: TRBD2
cdr3_nt: TGCGCCAGCAAGCGGGGGGCCGCAGATACGCAGTATTTT
cdr3_aa: CASKRGAADTQYF

clone_size: .
v_call: TRBV4-2
j_call: TRBJ2-7
d_call: .
cdr3_nt: TGTGCCAGCAGCCCCCTTAAGAAGGGGCTCGGCTACGAGCAGTACTTC
cdr3_aa: CASSPLKKGLGYEQYF

clone_size: .
v_call: TRBV28
j_call: TRBJ2-1
d_call: .
cdr3_nt: TGTGCCAGCAGTGGAGGTGAGCAGTTCTTC
cdr3_aa: CASSGGEQFF

clone_size: .
v_call: TRBV15
j_call: TRBJ2-2
d_call: .
cdr3_nt: TGTGCCACCAGCAGAGACAGGGGCACCGGGGAGCTGTTTTTT
cdr3_aa: CATSRDRGTGELFF

clone_size: .
v_call: TRBV28
j_call: TRBJ2-3
d_call: TRBD2
cdr3_nt: TGTGCCAGCAGTTTAAGCGGGAGGAACACAGATACGCAGTATTTT
cdr3_aa: CASSLSGRNTDTQYF

clone_size: .
v_call: TRBV4-1
j_call: TRBJ2-5
d_call: TRBD2
cdr3_nt: TGCGCCAGCAGTAGGCTAGCGGGGGCAGAGACCCAGTACTTC
cdr3_aa: CASSRLAGAETQYF

clone_size: .
v_call: TRBV5-1
j_call: TRBJ2-7
d_call: TRBD2
cdr3_nt: TGCGCCAGCAGCTTGGTTAGCGGGGGGGCCTACGAGCAGTACTTC
cdr3_aa: CASSLVSGGAYEQYF